This T cell receptor beta chain comes out of a study of OX40 agonist ivuxolimab in advanced cancers. At the level of the study: Across the patients, intravenous ivuxolimab was delivered every 2 weeks at 0.01 to 10 mg/kg. Findings and limits, study-wide: The antigen specificity of the peripheral T cells (those that were expanded) was not determined. Both CD4+ and CD8+ T cell populations in blood had undergone clonal expansion by week 6 at 0.1 to 3.0 mg/kg.

Concerning this clone itself: Its antigen is unknown.

The data were produced by immunoSEQ multiplex PCR, yet TCRdb's version contains in-frame clones alone and is incomplete. The sample holds about 69,000 clones, about 83% seen once. With baseline, cycle 4 day 1, and cycle 7 day 1 as timepoints, blood was sampled. Per the germline V gene, CDR1 is LGHNA and CDR2 is YNFKEQ. This CDR3 is 16 amino acids long. Trimming cost V 1 base and J 4 bases, with 16 bases left between them. The sequenced sample was CD4+ or CD8+ T cells sorted from blood, obtained in a trial of the OX40 agonist ivuxolimab. The rearrangement joins TRBV4-2 to TRBJ2-5; D unresolved. The TCR sequence derives from an adult with an advanced solid tumor such as melanoma, head and neck, liver or kidney cancer. The CDR3 region has the DNA TGTGCCAGCAGCCAAGCGTGGTCCACACCCCCAGAGACCCAGTACTTC. Translating it yields CASSQAWSTPPETQYF.